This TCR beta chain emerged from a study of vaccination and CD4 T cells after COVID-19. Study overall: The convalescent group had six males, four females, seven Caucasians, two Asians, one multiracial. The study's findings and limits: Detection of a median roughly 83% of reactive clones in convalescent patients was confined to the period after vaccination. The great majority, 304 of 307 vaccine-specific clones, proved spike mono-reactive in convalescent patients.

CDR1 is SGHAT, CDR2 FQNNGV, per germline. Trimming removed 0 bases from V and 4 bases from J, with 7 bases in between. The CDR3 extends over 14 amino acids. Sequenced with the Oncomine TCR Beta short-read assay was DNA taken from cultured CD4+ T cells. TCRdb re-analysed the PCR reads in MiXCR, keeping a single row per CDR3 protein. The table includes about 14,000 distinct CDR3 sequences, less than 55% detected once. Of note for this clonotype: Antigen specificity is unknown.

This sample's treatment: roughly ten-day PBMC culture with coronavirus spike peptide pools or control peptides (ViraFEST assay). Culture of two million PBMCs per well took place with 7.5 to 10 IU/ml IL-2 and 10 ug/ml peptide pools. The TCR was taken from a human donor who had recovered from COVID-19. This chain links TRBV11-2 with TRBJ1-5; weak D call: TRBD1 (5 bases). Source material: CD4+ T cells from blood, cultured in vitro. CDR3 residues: CASSLDRVNQPQHF. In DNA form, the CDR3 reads TGTGCCAGCAGCTTAGACAGGGTGAATCAGCCCCAGCATTTT.